This TCR beta chain comes out of a study of blood T cell dynamics during melanoma immunotherapy. Looking at the study overall: First-line therapy was either pembrolizumab or nivolumab with ipilimumab for metastatic melanoma. Overall study findings and caveats: Whether repertoire-driving clones were melanoma-specific could not be determined.

This clone occurred a few times. Its specificity is not known. Measured with immunoSEQ multiplex PCR; TCRdb has only the in-frame clones, and not every one. Found here are roughly 6,900 clones, around 80% of them singletons; the top ten hold 28%. The CDR3 spans 15 residues. Germline V gene sequence: CDR1 SEHNR, CDR2 FQNEAQ (reference sequence). V was cut by 5 bases and J by 10 bases, with 21 bases left in between. Documented time point: pre-treatment baseline. Samples come from before therapy and from week 3 after the first blockade cycle. Response was assessed by RECIST 1.1 at 12 weeks, except two rapid progressors.

The TCR originated in a human donor with melanoma. The V and J genes are TRBV7-9 and TRBJ2-4; D perhaps matches TRBD2 (6 bases). The source was blood, collected from a patient treated with checkpoint blockade. The CDR3 coding sequence is TGTGCCAGCAGCCCCGAGAGGGGTCCCCGGGGGATTCAGTACTTC. Translated: CASSPERGPRGIQYF.